The 12 T cell receptor beta chains listed next were all sequenced from one sample in a study of CD8 T cells in ankylosing spondylitis. Each CDR3 protein gets one entry after TCRdb re-called the 5' RACE reads with MiXCR. The data hold 150,000 to 200,000 distinct CDR3 sequences, with approximately 10% observed a single time. Sequencing used blood, either unsorted or a sorted T cell fraction (not recorded which). The receptors come from a male donor with ankylosing spondylitis or in good health (not recorded which).

This clonotype was observed at least ten times. This rearrangement joins TRBV7-6 to TRBJ2-1; 7 bases agree with TRBD2. The CDR3 has 16 amino acids. Germline V gene sequence: CDR1 SGHVS, CDR2 FNYEAQ. V was clipped by 2 bases and J by 4 bases; unmatched bases: 8. The CDR3 loop reads CASSLRPRGRYNEQFF. CDR3 coding DNA: TGTGCCAGCAGCTTAAGGCCGCGCGGGAGATACAATGAGCAGTTCTTC.

This clonotype showed up many times. CDR3 nucleotides: TGTGCCAGCAGCGCTCGACAGGGTGCCTCCTACAATGAGCAGTTCTTC. Translation: CASSARQGASYNEQFF. This sequence joins TRBV3-1 and TRBJ2-1, with 7 nucleotides matching TRBD1. The trim removed 5 bases at V and 0 bases at J, leaving 7 bases unmatched. Looked up from germline, CDR1 is LGHDT and CDR2 is YNNKEL (reference sequence). CDR3 length: 16 residues.

A remark on this clonotype: An end of the junction differs from the germline gene, which may be a read error. The CDR3 loop is CSVVTGIGNQPQHF. DNA for the CDR3: TGTAGCGTAGTGACAGGTATCGGCAATCAGCCCCAGCATTTT. The rearrangement uses TRBV29-1 and TRBJ1-5, with D maybe TRBD1 (6 bases). There are 14 residues in the CDR3. CDR1 and CDR2 from the germline V gene are SQVTM and ANQGSEA.

The rearrangement links TRBV12-2 to TRBJ2-7; the table names TRBD1, a call not compared with the DNA. TRBV12-2 is described as a pseudogene. CDR3 length equals 15 residues. For the CDR3, the DNA is TGTGCAAGTCGCTTAGACAGGGTCCGCGACTACGAGCAGTACTTC. Residues: CASRLDRVRDYEQYF.

This clonotype was counted at least ten times. V and J are TRBV6-2 or TRBV6-3 and TRBJ2-7; D is perhaps TRBD1 (5 bases). Germline CDR1 reads MNHEY; CDR2 reads SVGEGT. With 5 bases removed from V and 5 bases from J, the gap between germline ends came to 19 bases. The CDR3 is made up of 15 amino acids. The CDR3: CASSTGLRRANEQYF. CDR3 bases: TGTGCCAGCAGTACCGGATTACGCAGGGCCAACGAGCAGTACTTC.

In this sample, this clonotype turned up many times. The chain couples TRBV6-5 to TRBJ1-2; maybe TRBD1 (5 bases). The V gene's germline CDR1 is MNHEY and CDR2 SVGAGI. V shed 5 bases and J shed 1 base, with 14 bases lying between them. CDR3 length: 15 residues. CDR3 in amino acids: CASSPLGAYNYGYTF. CDR3 nucleotides: TGTGCCAGCAGTCCACTCGGGGCATATAACTATGGCTACACCTTC.

This clonotype appeared many times. The V gene is TRBV2, the J gene TRBJ1-5; D is undetermined. This CDR3 comprises 14 residues. Trimming removed 6 bases at V and 6 bases at J, with 15 bases between. Germline assignment: CDR1 SNHLY and CDR2 FYNNEI. The CDR3 bases are TGTGCCAGCAGAAGAGGACCGGAGAGTCAGCCCCAGCATTTT. Translating it yields CASRRGPESQPQHF.

This clonotype was recorded at least ten times. The chain uses TRBV5-1 and TRBJ2-1, with no clear D. The germline V gene encodes CDR1 SGHRS and CDR2 YFSETQ. This CDR3 spans 17 amino acids. V dropped 3 bases and J dropped 5 bases, with 21 bases sitting between them. CDR3 nucleotides: TGCGCCAGCAGCTCAACCGGGCCGGATAACCCCCACAATGAGCAGTTCTTC. Amino acids: CASSSTGPDNPHNEQFF. The entire variable domain, with the rest obtained from reference TRBV5-1 and TRBJ2-1, is as follows: KAGVTQTPRYLIKTRGQQVTLSCSPISGHRSVSWYQQTPGQGLQFLFEYFSETQRNKGNFPGRFSGRQFSNSRSEMNVSTLELGDSALYLCASSSTGPDNPHNEQFFGPGTRLTVL.

Many counts were recorded for this clonotype. The chain employs TRBV5-1 and TRBJ1-2; perhaps TRBD1 as D (5 bases). The CDR3 is made up of 12 amino acids. Germline CDR1 is SGHRS and CDR2 is YFSETQ. The V gene lost 0 bases and the J gene lost 6 bases, with 6 bases spanning the gap. The CDR3 sequence is CASSLAGDGYTF. Here the CDR3 DNA reads TGCGCCAGCAGCTTGGCGGGGGATGGCTACACCTTC.

The chain carries TRBV27 and TRBJ2-7, with D uncertain. The CDR3 consists of 10 residues. Trimming left V 6 bases short and J 4 bases short, with 4 bases between. CDR1 MNHEY and CDR2 SMNVEV come from the germline V gene (reference sequence). The CDR3 sequence is CASSEYEQYF. The CDR3 nucleotides read TGTGCCAGCAGCGAATACGAGCAGTACTTC.

In its sample, this clonotype was seen many times. The genes are TRBV27 and TRBJ1-5, with TRBD1 matching over 10 bases. The CDR3 loop spans 16 amino acids. Germline V lookup: CDR1 MNHEY, CDR2 SMNVEV (reference sequence). J gave up 7 bases and V 3 bases, and 9 bases lay outside the gene matches. The CDR3 reads CASSFSRDRGGQPQHF. The CDR3 DNA reads TGTGCCAGCAGTTTTAGCCGGGACAGGGGAGGACAGCCCCAGCATTTT.

This clonotype was found a few times. The chain couples TRBV29-1 to TRBJ2-7; tentatively, D is TRBD1 (6 bases). Trimming took off 6 bases at V and 2 bases at J, with 23 bases between the two ends. Germline CDR1 and CDR2: SQVTM and ANQGSEA. The CDR3 is 16 residues long. For the CDR3, the DNA is TGCAGCGTACCCGTGACCTTTAGACAGGAGACCTACGAGCAGTACTTC. Translation gives CSVPVTFRQETYEQYF.